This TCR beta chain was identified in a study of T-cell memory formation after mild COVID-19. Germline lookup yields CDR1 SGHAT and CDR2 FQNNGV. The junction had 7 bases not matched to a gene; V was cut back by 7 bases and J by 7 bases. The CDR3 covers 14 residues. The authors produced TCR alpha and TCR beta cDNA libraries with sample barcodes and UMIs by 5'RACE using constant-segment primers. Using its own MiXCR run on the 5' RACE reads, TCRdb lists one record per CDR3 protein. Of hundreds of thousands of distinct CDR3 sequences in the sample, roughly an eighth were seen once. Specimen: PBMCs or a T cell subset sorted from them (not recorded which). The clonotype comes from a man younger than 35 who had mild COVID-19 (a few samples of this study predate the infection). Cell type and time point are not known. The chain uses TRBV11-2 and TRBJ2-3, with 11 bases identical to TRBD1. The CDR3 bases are TGTGCCAGCAAGCCGGGACAGGGGGTGAATACGCAGTATTTT. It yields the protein CASKPGQGVNTQYF.